This T cell receptor (beta chain) was sequenced during a study of relationships among human T cell subsets (dated by TCRdb to about 2010). Background for the entire study: Sequencing was performed on eight distinct blood T cell populations: pan T, CD8 cytotoxic, regulatory, Th1, Th2, naive plus transitional, activated and memory cells. Results the study describes overall, beyond this receptor: The bead-based sorting could not exclude a CD4+CD8+ double-positive population. Substantial sharing of CDR3s among Th1, Th2 and regulatory T cells was interpreted as suggestive of stochastic cell fate choices. Across the seven subsets, no statistically significant differences turned up in V, D and J usage, CDR3 length, or N-nucleotide additions. Over 55% of CD8+ cytotoxic sequences belonged to clones with over 100 reads, whereas regulatory and Th2 subsets showed few such clones.

CDR1 and CDR2, looked up from the germline V gene, are SGHAT and FQNNGV. V has 0 bases trimmed and J has 5 bases trimmed; junction bases matching no gene number 2. The CDR3 contains 14 residues, cysteine and phenylalanine counted. Just CDR3 DNA is preserved here, 42 bases in frame from base 1. Th1 cells were collected as the CD4+CD25-CD294- flow-through after CD25, CD56 and CD294 bead selections. Miltenyi superparamagnetic beads coated with subset-specific monoclonal antibodies were used for isolation of the T cell subsets. All T cell populations were isolated from peripheral blood. Whole blood was subjected to Ficoll separation to obtain mononuclear cells, from which monocytes were subsequently depleted using anti-CD14 microbeads. The isolated cell populations were resuspended in RNAprotect reagent immediately. Library generation was performed with multiplex PCR. Sequenced on a 454 GS FLX. TCR alpha and beta CDR3 regions were amplified from mRNA by semiquantitative ARM-PCR. ARM-PCR used tagged nested gene-specific primers, after which communal superprimers carried out exponential amplification. Before the second amplification round was performed on first-round PCR products, the nested primers were removed by exonuclease. Sequencing of the amplicons was performed on the 454 platform, which allows millions of DNA fragments to be sequenced rapidly without cloning bias. A read counted as effective if the read could be mapped to both V and J germline segments. The authors' analysis ran thus. Reads were assigned to germline V, D and J segments with IRmap, which uses pyromap, a Smith-Waterman modification adapted to 454 sequencing errors. To filter D-beta assignments, cutoffs were set at the 99th percentile of the alignment scores obtained from simulated random sequences. CDR3 was defined as the amino acids between the conserved V-segment Y[YFLI]C motif and the J-segment [FW]GXGT motif. Repertoire diversity was estimated with a compound Poisson process model previously applied to large-scale EST data. A procedure for detecting cross-contamination was applied so that sample contamination could be argued against as the origin of shared CDR3s. The public reads were reprocessed in TCRdb via fastp at Q25 and MiXCR, keeping in-frame beta chains. A single entry per CDR3 protein holds the most common genes and DNA from its merged rows. TCRdb, not the original authors, processed these V and J calls. The sample includes over 10,000 distinct CDR3 sequences, with around two thirds observed a single time. 25% to 30% of the sample goes to the ten largest clones.

A word on this clonotype: Its antigen remains undetermined. No qualities accompany the bases; no much larger clone lies one base away.

The receptor was derived from a man in his forties or fifties in good health. In this chain, TRBV11-2 is recombined with TRBJ2-3, and 7 bases in between align with TRBD2. The sequencing sample was made of CD4+ Th1 cells sorted from blood. The sample's cell subset or site label is to be understood as: CD4+CD25-CD294- T helper 1 cells. The DNA sequence reads TGTGCCAGCAGCTTAGAAACGGGAGGAGATACGCAGTATTTT. Its protein product is CASSLETGGDTQYF. The full variable domain, with segments outside the CDR3 supplied by the reference TRBV11-2 and TRBJ2-3 proteins, appears as EAGVAQSPRYKIIEKRQSVAFWCNPISGHATLYWYQQILGQGPKLLIQFQNNGVVDDSQLPKDRFSAERLKGVDSTLKIQPAKLEDSAVYLCASSLETGGDTQYFGPGTRLTVL.